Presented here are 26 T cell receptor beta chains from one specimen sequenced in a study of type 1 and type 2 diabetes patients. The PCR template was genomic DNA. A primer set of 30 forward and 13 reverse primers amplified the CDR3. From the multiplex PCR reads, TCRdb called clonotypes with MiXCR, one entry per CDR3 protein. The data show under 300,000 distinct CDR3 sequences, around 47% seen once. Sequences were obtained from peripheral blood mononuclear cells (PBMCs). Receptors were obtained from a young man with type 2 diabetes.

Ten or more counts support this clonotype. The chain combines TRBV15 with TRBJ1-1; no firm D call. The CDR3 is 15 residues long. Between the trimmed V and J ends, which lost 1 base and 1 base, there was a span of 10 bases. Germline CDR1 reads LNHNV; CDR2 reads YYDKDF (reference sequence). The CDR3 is CATSRAVVQNTEAFF. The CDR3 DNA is TGTGCCACCAGCAGAGCGGTGGTTCAGAACACTGAAGCTTTCTTT.

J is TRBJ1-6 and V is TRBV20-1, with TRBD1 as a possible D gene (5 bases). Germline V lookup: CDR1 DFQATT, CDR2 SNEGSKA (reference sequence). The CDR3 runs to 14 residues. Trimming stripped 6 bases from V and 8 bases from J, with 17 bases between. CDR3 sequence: CSASQGRGDSPLHF. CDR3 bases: TGCAGTGCAAGCCAGGGTAGAGGTGATTCACCCCTCCACTTT.

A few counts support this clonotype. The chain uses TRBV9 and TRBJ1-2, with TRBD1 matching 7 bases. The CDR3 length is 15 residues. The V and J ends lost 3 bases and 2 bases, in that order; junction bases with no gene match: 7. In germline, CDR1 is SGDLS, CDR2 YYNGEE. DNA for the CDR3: TGTGCCAGCAGCGCCCACAAGACAGGGAACTATGGCTACACCTTC. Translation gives CASSAHKTGNYGYTF. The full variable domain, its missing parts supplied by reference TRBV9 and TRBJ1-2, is DSGVTQTPKHLITATGQRVTLRCSPRSGDLSVYWYQQSLDQGLQFLIQYYNGEERAKGNILERFSAQQFPDLHSELNLSSLELGDSALYFCASSAHKTGNYGYTFGSGTRLTVV.

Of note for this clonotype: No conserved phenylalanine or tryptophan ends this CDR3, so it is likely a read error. The CDR3 nucleotides are TGTGCCATCAGTCCTAACGGACAGGGGTCCACAGATACGCAGTATCTT. Encoded protein: CAISPNGQGSTDTQYL. The chain couples TRBV10-3 to TRBJ2-3, with 9 nucleotides matching TRBD1. V was pared by 5 bases and J by 2 bases, with 8 bases of the junction left unmatched. The CDR3 sequence is 16 residues long. From germline, CDR1 is ENHRY and CDR2 SYGVKD.

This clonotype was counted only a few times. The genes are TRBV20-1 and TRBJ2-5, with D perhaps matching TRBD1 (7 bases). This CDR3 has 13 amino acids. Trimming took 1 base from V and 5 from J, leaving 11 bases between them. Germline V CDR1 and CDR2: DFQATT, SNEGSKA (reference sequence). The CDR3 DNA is TGCAGTGCTAGAGCAGGGGGGACGGAGACCCAGTACTTC. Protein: CSARAGGTETQYF.

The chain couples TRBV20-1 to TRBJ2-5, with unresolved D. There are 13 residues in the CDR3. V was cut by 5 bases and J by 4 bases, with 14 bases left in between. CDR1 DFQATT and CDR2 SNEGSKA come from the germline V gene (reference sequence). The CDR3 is CSAGVGSLETQYF. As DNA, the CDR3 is TGCAGTGCTGGAGTTGGGTCACTAGAGACCCAGTACTTC.

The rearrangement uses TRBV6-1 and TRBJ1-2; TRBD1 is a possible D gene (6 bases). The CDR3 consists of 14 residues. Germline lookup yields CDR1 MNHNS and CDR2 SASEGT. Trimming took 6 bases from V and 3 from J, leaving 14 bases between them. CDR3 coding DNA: TGTGCCAGCAGAGGACAGCCGTCCTACTATGGCTACACCTTC. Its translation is CASRGQPSYYGYTF.

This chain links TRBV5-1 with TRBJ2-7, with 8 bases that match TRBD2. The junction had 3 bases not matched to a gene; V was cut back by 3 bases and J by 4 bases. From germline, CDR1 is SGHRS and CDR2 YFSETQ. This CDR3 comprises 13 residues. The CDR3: CASSSTSGYEQYF. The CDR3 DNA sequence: TGCGCCAGCAGCTCCACTAGCGGATACGAGCAGTACTTC.

The CDR3 DNA reads as TGTGCCAGCAGTGAAGCGCCAAACATTCCTGAAGCTTTCTTT. This translates into CASSEAPNIPEAFF. This sequence joins TRBV2 and TRBJ1-1; D not resolved. The germline gives CDR1 SNHLY, CDR2 FYNNEI. Trimming shortened V by 0 bases and J by 6 bases, and 11 bases separated the two germline ends. CDR3 length: 14 residues. The full variable domain, its missing parts supplied by reference TRBV2 and TRBJ1-1, is EPEVTQTPSHQVTQMGQEVILRCVPISNHLYFYWYRQILGQKVEFLVSFYNNEISEKSEIFDDQFSVERPDGSNFTLKIRSTKLEDSAMYFCASSEAPNIPEAFFGQGTRLTVV.

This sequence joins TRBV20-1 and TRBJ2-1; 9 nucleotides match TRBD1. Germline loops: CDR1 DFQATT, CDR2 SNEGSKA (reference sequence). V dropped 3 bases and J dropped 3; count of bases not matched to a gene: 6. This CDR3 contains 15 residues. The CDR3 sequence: CSARGTGKNYNEQFF. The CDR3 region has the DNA TGCAGTGCTAGGGGGACAGGGAAGAACTACAATGAGCAGTTCTTC.

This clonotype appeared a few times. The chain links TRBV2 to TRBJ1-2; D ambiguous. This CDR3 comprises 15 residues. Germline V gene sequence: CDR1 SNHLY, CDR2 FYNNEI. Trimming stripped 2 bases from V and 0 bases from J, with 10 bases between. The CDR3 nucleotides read TGTGCCAGCAGTGAAACTCCAGTGTCTAACTATGGCTACACCTTC. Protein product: CASSETPVSNYGYTF.

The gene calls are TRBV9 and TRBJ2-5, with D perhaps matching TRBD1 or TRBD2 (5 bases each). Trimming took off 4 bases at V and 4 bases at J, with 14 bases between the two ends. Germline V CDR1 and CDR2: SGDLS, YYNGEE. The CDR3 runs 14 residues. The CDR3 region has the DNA TGTGCCAGCAGCCAAGGGACGGTCTCAGAGACCCAGTACTTC. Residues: CASSQGTVSETQYF.

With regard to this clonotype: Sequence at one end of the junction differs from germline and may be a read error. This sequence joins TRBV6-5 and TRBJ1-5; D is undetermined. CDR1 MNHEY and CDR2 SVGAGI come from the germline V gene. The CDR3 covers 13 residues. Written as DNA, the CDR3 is TGTGCCATCAGTGAGTCCCGAGATCAGCCCCAGCATTTT. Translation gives CAISESRDQPQHF.

CDR3 nucleotides: TGTGCCAGTAGTATTACTAGCGGATTGAACAATGAGCAGTTCTTC. Translated, it gives CASSITSGLNNEQFF. The chain combines TRBV19 with TRBJ2-1, with 8 bases matching TRBD2. The length of the CDR3 is 15 residues. The J segment lost 5 bases and the V segment lost 3 bases, leaving 6 bases of the junction unmatched. From germline, CDR1 is LNHDA and CDR2 SQIVND (reference sequence).

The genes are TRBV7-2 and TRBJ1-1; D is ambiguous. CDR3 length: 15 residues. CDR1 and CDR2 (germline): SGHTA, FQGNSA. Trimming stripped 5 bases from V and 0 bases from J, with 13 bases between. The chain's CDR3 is CASSPRKNMNTEAFF. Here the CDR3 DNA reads TGTGCCAGCAGCCCCCGAAAGAACATGAACACTGAAGCTTTCTTT.

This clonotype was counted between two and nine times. CDR3 amino acids: CSAREGTSRNEQFF. The CDR3 DNA follows: TGCAGTGCTAGAGAGGGGACTAGCAGGAATGAGCAGTTCTTC. The chain joins TRBV20-1 to TRBJ2-1, with 9 bases that match TRBD2. In germline, CDR1 is DFQATT, CDR2 SNEGSKA (reference sequence). There are 14 residues in the CDR3. The V gene end was trimmed by 0 bases and the J gene end by 7 bases; junction bases not matched to a gene: 4.

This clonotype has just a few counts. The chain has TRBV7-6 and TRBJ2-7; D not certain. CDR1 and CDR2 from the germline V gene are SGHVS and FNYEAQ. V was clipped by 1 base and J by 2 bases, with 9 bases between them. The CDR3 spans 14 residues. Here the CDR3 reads CASSLGPVAYEQYF. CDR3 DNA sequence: TGTGCCAGCAGCTTAGGTCCCGTCGCCTACGAGCAGTACTTC. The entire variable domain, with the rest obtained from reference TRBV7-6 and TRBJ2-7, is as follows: GAGVSQSPRYKVTKRGQDVALRCDPISGHVSLYWYRQALGQGPEFLTYFNYEAQQDKSGLPNDRFSAERPEGSISTLTIQRTEQRDSAMYRCASSLGPVAYEQYFGPGTRLTVT.

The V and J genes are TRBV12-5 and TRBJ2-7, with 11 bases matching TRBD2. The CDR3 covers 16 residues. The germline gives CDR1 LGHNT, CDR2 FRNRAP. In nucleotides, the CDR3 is TGTGCCAGCAGATCGACCGGACTAGCGGGTCGCTACGAGCAGTACTTC. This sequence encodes CASRSTGLAGRYEQYF. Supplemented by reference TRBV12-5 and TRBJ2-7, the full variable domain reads DARVTQTPRHKVTEMGQEVTMRCQPILGHNTVFWYRQTMMQGLELLAYFRNRAPLDDSGMPKDRFSAEMPDATLATLKIQPSEPRDSAVYFCASRSTGLAGRYEQYFGPGTRLTVT.

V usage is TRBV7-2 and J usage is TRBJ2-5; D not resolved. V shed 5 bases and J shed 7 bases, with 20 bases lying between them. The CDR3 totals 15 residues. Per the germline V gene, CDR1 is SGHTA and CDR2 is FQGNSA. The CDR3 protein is CASSQDDASPGTQYF. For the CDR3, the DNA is TGTGCCAGCAGCCAAGATGACGCTTCCCCCGGGACCCAGTACTTC.

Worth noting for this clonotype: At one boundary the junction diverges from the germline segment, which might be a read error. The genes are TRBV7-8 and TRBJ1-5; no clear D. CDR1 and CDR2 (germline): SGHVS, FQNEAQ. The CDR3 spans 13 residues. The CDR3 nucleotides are TGTACCAGCAGCTTAGGCCAAATCCAGCCCCAGCATTTT. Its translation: CTSSLGQIQPQHF.

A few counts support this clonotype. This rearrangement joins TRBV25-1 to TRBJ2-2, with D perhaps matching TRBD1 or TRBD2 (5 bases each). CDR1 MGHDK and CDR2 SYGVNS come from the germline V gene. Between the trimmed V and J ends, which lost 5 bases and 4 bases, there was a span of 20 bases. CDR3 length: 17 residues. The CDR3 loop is CASSPSQGRAGTGELFF. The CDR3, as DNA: TGTGCCAGCAGTCCATCTCAGGGACGGGCGGGCACCGGGGAGCTGTTTTTT. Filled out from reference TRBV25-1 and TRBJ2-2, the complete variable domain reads EADIYQTPRYLVIGTGKKITLECSQTMGHDKMYWYQQDPGMELHLIHYSYGVNSTEKGDLSSESTVSRIRTEHFPLTLESARPSHTSQYLCASSPSQGRAGTGELFFGEGSRLTVL.

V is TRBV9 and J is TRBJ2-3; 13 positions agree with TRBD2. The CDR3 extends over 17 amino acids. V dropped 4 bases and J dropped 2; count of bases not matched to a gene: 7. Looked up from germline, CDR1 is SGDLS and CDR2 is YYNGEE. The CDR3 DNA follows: TGTGCCAGCAGCCCCGGGACTAGCGGGGCCTACACAGATACGCAGTATTTT. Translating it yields CASSPGTSGAYTDTQYF.

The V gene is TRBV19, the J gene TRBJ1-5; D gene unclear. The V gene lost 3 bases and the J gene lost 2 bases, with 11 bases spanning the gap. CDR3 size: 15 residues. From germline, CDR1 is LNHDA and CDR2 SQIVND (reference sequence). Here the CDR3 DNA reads TGTGCCAGTAGTATTGAGGGTCGTGGCAATCAGCCCCAGCATTTT. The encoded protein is CASSIEGRGNQPQHF.

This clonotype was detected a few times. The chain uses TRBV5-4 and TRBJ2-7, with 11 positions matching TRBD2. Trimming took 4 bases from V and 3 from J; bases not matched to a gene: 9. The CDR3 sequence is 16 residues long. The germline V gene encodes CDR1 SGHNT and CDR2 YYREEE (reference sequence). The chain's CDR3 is CASSQGLAGGRYEQYF. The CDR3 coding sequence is TGTGCCAGCAGCCAAGGGCTAGCGGGGGGACGCTACGAGCAGTACTTC.

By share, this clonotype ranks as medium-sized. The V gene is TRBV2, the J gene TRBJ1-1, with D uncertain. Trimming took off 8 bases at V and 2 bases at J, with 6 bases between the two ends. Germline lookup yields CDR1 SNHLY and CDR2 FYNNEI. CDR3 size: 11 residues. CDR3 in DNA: TGTGCCAGCGGGGTAAACACTGAAGCTTTCTTT. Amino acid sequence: CASGVNTEAFF.

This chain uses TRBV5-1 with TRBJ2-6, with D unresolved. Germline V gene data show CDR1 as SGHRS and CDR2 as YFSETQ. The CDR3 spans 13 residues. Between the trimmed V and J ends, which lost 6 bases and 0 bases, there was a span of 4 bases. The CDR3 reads CASMGSGANVLTF. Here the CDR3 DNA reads TGCGCCAGCATGGGCTCTGGGGCCAACGTCCTGACTTTC.